These T cell receptor beta chains were read from a single sample in a study of shared clonotypes between healthy human individuals. The data were produced by immunoSEQ multiplex PCR, yet TCRdb's version contains in-frame clones alone and is incomplete. The sample has around 1.4 million clones; just under 99% are singletons. The sample comprised naive CD4+ T cells sorted from blood. The receptors here all came from a man in his thirties or forties in good health. CDR3s include the opening cysteine and the closing phenylalanine or tryptophan. The order of the fields is V gene, D gene, J gene, clone size, CDR3 DNA, CDR3 protein. A D gene is named only where the DNA matches it firmly. Clone size, where shown, is once, few, many, or a class for clones that have expanded.

TRBV18	-	TRBJ1-2	-	TGTGCCAGCTCACCACTTCGAGGACTAGAATCCGATGGCTACACCTTC	CASSPLRGLESDGYTF
TRBV29-1	-	TRBJ2-5	-	TGCAGCGTTGCGTCGACGAGGGGGGAGACCCAGTACTTC	CSVASTRGETQYF
TRBV19	-	TRBJ1-2	-	TGTGCCAGTAGTATAGAATCGGCCAACTATGGCTACACCTTC	CASSIESANYGYTF
TRBV5-4	TRBD2	TRBJ2-7	-	TGTGCCAGCAGCTTAGGTTCACAAGCGGGAGAGCAGTACTTC	CASSLGSQAGEQYF
TRBV11-2	-	TRBJ2-5	once	TGTGCCAGCAGCTTCTCTGCGGGAATTGATTCGGAGACCCAGTACTTC	CASSFSAGIDSETQYF
TRBV25-1	TRBD1	TRBJ2-2	-	TGTGCCAGCAGTGCCCTAAACAGGGGCCAATACAACACCGGGGAGCTGTTTTTT	CASSALNRGQYNTGELFF
TRBV25-1	TRBD1	TRBJ2-5	-	TGTGCCAGCAGTATCGGACAGGGGGCCTCCCGGGAGACCCAGTACTTC	CASSIGQGASRETQYF
TRBV7-2	TRBD1	TRBJ2-7	-	TGTGCCAGCAGCCGCACCGGACAGGGCTACGAGCAGTACTTC	CASSRTGQGYEQYF
TRBV30	TRBD1	TRBJ2-7	-	TGTGCCTGGAGTGGAGGACAGGGAAAGTACTTC	CAWSGGQGKYF
TRBV5-4	TRBD1	TRBJ2-7	-	TGTGCCAGCAGCTGGGGACAGGGAGACGAGCAGTACTTC	CASSWGQGDEQYF
TRBV7-4	-	TRBJ2-3	-	TGTGCCAGCAGCTTATGGTCAGCAACCCCTTACACAGATACGCAGTATTTT	CASSLWSATPYTDTQYF
TRBV5-5	-	TRBJ2-3	-	TGTGCCAGCAGCTTATCAAGAAGCACAGATACGCAGTATTTT	CASSLSRSTDTQYF
TRBV28	TRBD2	TRBJ2-3	-	TGTGCCAGCAGTTCCGCCGGGACTAGCTACTCAGATACGCAGTATTTT	CASSSAGTSYSDTQYF
TRBV4-1	-	TRBJ2-3	-	TGCGCCAGCAGCCAAGAGGTGAGGGGCGGGAGCACAGATACGCAGTATTTT	CASSQEVRGGSTDTQYF
TRBV28	-	TRBJ2-7	once	TGTGCCAGCAGTTCCGTCGGGACTGGCCAGGGCGAGCAGTACTTC	CASSSVGTGQGEQYF
TRBV7-6	-	TRBJ1-4	-	TGTGCCAGCAGCTTAGGGCCCCATTCTGCAACTAATGAAAAACTGTTTTTT	CASSLGPHSATNEKLFF
TRBV6-5	-	TRBJ2-7	-	TGTGCCAGCAGTTATACGGGACTCAATTACGAGCAGTACTTC	CASSYTGLNYEQYF
TRBV25-1	TRBD2	TRBJ2-1	-	TGTGCCAGCCAGCGGGAGGGCCGGGGGAATGAGCAGTTCTTC	CASQREGRGNEQFF
TRBV6-5	-	TRBJ1-1	once	TGTGCCAGCAGCTCCGTCTCATTTGCGGGCACTGAAGCTTTCTTT	CASSSVSFAGTEAFF
TRBV18	TRBD2	TRBJ2-7	-	TGTGCCAGCTCGCCTGGGACTAGCGGATACGAGCAGTACTTC	CASSPGTSGYEQYF
TRBV6-6	TRBD1	TRBJ1-2	once	TGTGCCAGCAGTTACTTACAAATACAGGGGGATGGCTACACCTTC	CASSYLQIQGDGYTF
TRBV15	-	TRBJ1-1	-	TGTGCCACCAGCAGAGGACACGACACTGAAGCTTTCTTT	CATSRGHDTEAFF
TRBV7-2	-	TRBJ1-1	-	TGTGCCAGCAGCTTATTGGGCTTAATGAACACTGAAGCTTTCTTT	CASSLLGLMNTEAFF
TRBV18	-	TRBJ2-7	once	TGTGCCAGCTCACCACCACTAGGGGGGGCCTACGAGCAGTACTTC	CASSPPLGGAYEQYF
TRBV18	-	TRBJ2-1	-	TGTGCCAGCTCAGCGACAGTATACAATGAGCAGTTCTTC	CASSATVYNEQFF
TRBV11-3	TRBD1	TRBJ2-1	-	TGTGCCAGCAGCTTAGCGGGACAGACCCACAATGAGCAGTTCTTC	CASSLAGQTHNEQFF
TRBV28	TRBD1	TRBJ1-1	-	TGTGCCATCCAACAGGGGGCAGGGTACACTGAAGCTTTCTTT	CAIQQGAGYTEAFF
TRBV5-1	-	TRBJ2-2	-	TGCGCCAGCAGCTCCGGCCCCGGCACCGGGGAGCTGTTTTTT	CASSSGPGTGELFF
TRBV2	TRBD2	TRBJ2-7	-	TGTGCCAGCAGTGAAAGTAAGGGCGGGAGGATCCTACGATCGCAGTACTTC	CASSESKGGRILRSQYF
TRBV6-1	TRBD2	TRBJ2-7	-	TGTGCCAGCAGGTCAGGACTAGCGGGCATCTACGAGCAGTACTTC	CASRSGLAGIYEQYF
TRBV27	-	TRBJ1-2	-	TGTGCCAGCAGTTTATTCGGGGGTCCTAACTATGGCTACACCTTC	CASSLFGGPNYGYTF
TRBV28	TRBD2	TRBJ2-1	-	TGTGCCAGCAGTTTGGCGGGAGTGGGGGAGCAGTTCTTC	CASSLAGVGEQFF
TRBV30	TRBD1	TRBJ1-5	-	TGTGCCTTAAGACAGGGGGGCAATCAGCCCCAGCATTTT	CALRQGGNQPQHF
TRBV30	-	TRBJ1-1	-	TGTGCCTGGAGTAACGGGGGCACCACTGAGGGAGCTTTCTTT	CAWSNGGTTEGAFF
TRBV19	-	TRBJ1-5	-	TGTGCCGGCGGCCGGGGAAGCAATCAGCCCCAGCATTTT	CAGGRGSNQPQHF
TRBV19	-	TRBJ2-5	-	TGTGCCAGTAGTACGCGTTTACTAGGGGCGGAGACCCAGTACTTC	CASSTRLLGAETQYF
TRBV10-3	TRBD2	TRBJ2-7	-	TGTGCCATCAGTGAACTAGCGGGATCCTACGAGCAGTACTTC	CAISELAGSYEQYF
TRBV28	TRBD1	TRBJ2-7	-	TGTGCCAGCAGTCTAATGGGCCCGGGACAGGGTAGGAAATCCTACGAGCAGTACTTC	CASSLMGPGQGRKSYEQYF
TRBV18	-	TRBJ2-7	-	TGTGCCAGCTCTTCGGCTGGGGGTCCCCACGAGCAGTACTTC	CASSSAGGPHEQYF
TRBV6-6	-	TRBJ2-3	-	TGTGCCAGCAGTTATGGGGTAGCAGACACAGATACGCAGTATTTT	CASSYGVADTDTQYF
TRBV9	-	TRBJ1-1	-	TGTGCCAGCAGCGTGGGGGCGGAGGGGAACACTGAAGCTTTCTTT	CASSVGAEGNTEAFF